These 21 T cell receptor beta chains were all obtained from the same sample, sequenced in a study of blood T cell repertoires in COVID-19. TCRdb's copy holds only in-frame clones and misses some; the assay was immunoSEQ multiplex PCR. The sample includes about 270,000 clones, around 90% of them seen just once. Sequencing input: PBMCs or T cells enriched from blood (not recorded which). These receptor sequences come from a woman aged 60-75 years in a cohort exposed to, infected with or recovered from COVID-19 (not recorded which).

The chain joins TRBV28 to TRBJ2-1; 11 nucleotides align to TRBD2. This CDR3 is 16 amino acids long. The germline V gene encodes CDR1 MDHEN and CDR2 SYDVKM. Trimming removed 4 bases from V and 4 bases from J; junction bases left unmatched: 6. CDR3 protein: CASSSFSGRAYNEQFF. The CDR3 DNA is TGTGCCAGCAGTTCCTTTAGCGGGAGGGCTTACAATGAGCAGTTCTTC.

The J gene is TRBJ2-7, the V gene TRBV27; maybe TRBD1 (6 bases). CDR1 MNHEY and CDR2 SMNVEV come from the germline V gene (reference sequence). This CDR3 has 14 residues. V was trimmed by 6 bases and J by 3 bases, leaving 15 bases between them. This CDR3 is CASRTTRDIYEQYF. The CDR3 DNA follows: TGTGCCAGCAGAACAACCAGGGACATCTACGAGCAGTACTTC.

This chain connects TRBV6-5 to TRBJ2-2; 11 bases map to TRBD1. This CDR3 has 14 amino acids. The V segment lost 7 bases and the J segment 7 bases; nucleotides outside the gene matches: 5. CDR1 is MNHEY, CDR2 SVGAGI, per germline. CDR3 DNA sequence: TGTGCCAGCATAGGACAGGGGGCCGGCGGGGAGCTGTTTTTT. Residues: CASIGQGAGGELFF.

J is TRBJ2-3 and V is TRBV9; weak D call: TRBD2 (5 bases). CDR1 SGDLS and CDR2 YYNGEE come from the germline V gene. V gave up 0 bases and J gave up 0 bases, with 17 bases separating them. CDR3 length equals 18 residues. In nucleotides, the CDR3 is TGTGCCAGCAGCGTAGCCGGCAATAGCGCCTCTAGCACAGATACGCAGTATTTT. Translation: CASSVAGNSASSTDTQYF.

The gene calls are TRBV7-3 and TRBJ2-7; 7 nucleotides align to TRBD2. This CDR3 contains 16 residues. The ends lost 0 bases at V and 7 bases at J; junction bases unmatched: 12. Per the germline V gene, CDR1 is SGHTA and CDR2 is FQGTGA. The CDR3 nucleotides are TGTGCCAGCAGCTTAACGGCCGGGACTACTTTGGGGGAGCAGTACTTC. This codes for CASSLTAGTTLGEQYF.

The chain employs TRBV5-1 and TRBJ2-1, with a possible D match to TRBD2 (6 bases). The V end was cut by 1 base, the J end by 8 bases, with 31 bases between. There are 20 residues in the CDR3. Germline assignment: CDR1 SGHRS and CDR2 YFSETQ. Here the CDR3 DNA reads TGCGCCAGCAGCTTGCAATCGTCGACTAGGGGTATGACGAAGTGGGATGAGCAGTTCTTC. Protein product: CASSLQSSTRGMTKWDEQFF. Using reference TRBV5-1 and TRBJ2-1 for the parts outside the CDR3, the full variable domain is KAGVTQTPRYLIKTRGQQVTLSCSPISGHRSVSWYQQTPGQGLQFLFEYFSETQRNKGNFPGRFSGRQFSNSRSEMNVSTLELGDSALYLCASSLQSSTRGMTKWDEQFFGPGTRLTVL.

The V call is TRBV10-2, the J call TRBJ2-2; D is unclear. This CDR3 region has 14 residues. CDR1 WSHSY and CDR2 SAAADI come from the germline V gene. V shed 0 bases and J shed 3 bases, with 5 bases lying between them. CDR3 in amino acids: CASSESIDTGELFF. The CDR3, as DNA: TGCGCCAGCAGTGAGTCGATAGACACCGGGGAGCTGTTTTTT.

The chain combines TRBV7-8 with TRBJ2-1, with 8 bases that match TRBD2. The CDR3 is made up of 15 amino acids. With 5 bases clipped from V and 7 bases from J, the junction kept 10 bases outside the gene matches. CDR1 and CDR2 (germline): SGHVS, FQNEAQ. CDR3 in amino acids: CASSPTTGTRNEQFF. CDR3 nucleotide sequence: TGTGCCAGCAGCCCGACCACCGGGACTAGAAATGAGCAGTTCTTC.

Details on this clone: A junction boundary mismatches the germline segment, possibly from a read error. The J gene is TRBJ2-1, the V gene TRBV7-9, with D maybe TRBD2 (5 bases). The CDR3 covers 14 residues. Looked up from germline, CDR1 is SEHNR and CDR2 is FQNEAQ (reference sequence). In DNA form, the CDR3 reads TGTGCCAGCACCTTACTCGGGAACTACAATGAGCAGTTCTTC. It is translated as CASTLLGNYNEQFF.

The chain is built from TRBV30 and TRBJ1-5, with TRBD1 as a possible D gene (5 bases). The germline CDR1 and CDR2 sequences are GTSNPN and SVGIG (reference sequence). With 4 bases removed from V and 7 bases from J, the gap between germline ends came to 17 bases. CDR3 size: 14 residues. CDR3 sequence (DNA): TGTGCCTGGAACGGGGGTGGCGTCGAACAGCCCCAGCATTTT. It codes for CAWNGGGVEQPQHF. Based on the CDR3 plus reference TRBV30 and TRBJ1-5, the full variable domain is SQTIHQWPATLVQPVGSPLSLECTVEGTSNPNLYWYRQAAGRGLQLLFYSVGIGQISSEVPQNLSASRPQDRQFILSSKKLLLSDSGFYLCAWNGGGVEQPQHFGDGTRLSIL.

This sequence joins TRBV5-6 and TRBJ1-6; a possible D gene is TRBD1 (6 bases). The CDR3 consists of 15 residues. The germline V and J ends were trimmed by 3 bases and 7 bases, with 14 bases remaining between them. Germline loops: CDR1 SGHDT, CDR2 YYEEEE. CDR3 bases: TGTGCCAGCAGCTGGGGGCCGGGTTCGAATTCACCCCTCCACTTT. Amino acid sequence: CASSWGPGSNSPLHF.

The J gene is TRBJ2-4, the V gene TRBV2, with TRBD2 as a possible D gene (7 bases). Trimming left V 7 bases short and J 1 base short, with 11 bases between. There are 14 residues in the CDR3. Germline CDR1 reads SNHLY; CDR2 reads FYNNEI. The CDR3 DNA reads as TGTGCCAGCATGGAGGGGGGGGCCAAAAACATTCAGTACTTC. Protein: CASMEGGAKNIQYF. Looking up the rest from reference TRBV2 and TRBJ2-4 gives the full variable domain: EPEVTQTPSHQVTQMGQEVILRCVPISNHLYFYWYRQILGQKVEFLVSFYNNEISEKSEIFDDQFSVERPDGSNFTLKIRSTKLEDSAMYFCASMEGGAKNIQYFGAGTRLSVL.

This clone has only one observation. V is TRBV5-6 and J is TRBJ2-3, with TRBD2 identical over 12 bases. The V and J ends lost 4 bases and 6 bases, in that order; junction bases with no gene match: 9. Germline V gene lookup returns CDR1 SGHDT and CDR2 YYEEEE. This CDR3 has 16 amino acids. The CDR3 spells CASSPVTSGSGDTQYF. Here the CDR3 DNA reads TGTGCCAGCAGCCCAGTGACTAGCGGGAGCGGTGATACGCAGTATTTT.

The chain employs TRBV5-1 and TRBJ2-7; D is possibly TRBD2 (6 bases). The germline gives CDR1 SGHRS, CDR2 YFSETQ. Trimming removed 4 bases from V and 4 bases from J, with 12 bases in between. The CDR3 extends over 13 amino acids. The CDR3 loop reads CASSTGRPYEQYF. CDR3 nucleotide sequence: TGCGCCAGCAGCACCGGGAGACCTTACGAGCAGTACTTC. The full variable domain, rest sourced from reference TRBV5-1 and TRBJ2-7, is KAGVTQTPRYLIKTRGQQVTLSCSPISGHRSVSWYQQTPGQGLQFLFEYFSETQRNKGNFPGRFSGRQFSNSRSEMNVSTLELGDSALYLCASSTGRPYEQYFGPGTRLTVT.

The V and J genes are TRBV7-9 and TRBJ1-1; D is unresolved. Deletions cut 5 bases from V and 1 base from J, with 14 bases between. This CDR3 is 15 amino acids long. The germline V gene has CDR1 SEHNR and CDR2 FQNEAQ (reference sequence). CDR3 region: CASSPSGSENTEAFF. The CDR3 region has the DNA TGTGCCAGCAGCCCCTCGGGTAGTGAGAACACTGAAGCTTTCTTT.

The chain recombines TRBV28 with TRBJ2-7; D unclear. The V gene's germline CDR1 is MDHEN and CDR2 SYDVKM. This CDR3 region has 13 residues. Trimming stripped 2 bases from V and 6 bases from J, with 11 bases between. CDR3 residues: CASSLTAAGEQYF. DNA of the CDR3: TGTGCCAGCAGTTTAACAGCCGCCGGCGAGCAGTACTTC. The full variable domain, in which reference TRBV28 and TRBJ2-7 provide the parts outside the CDR3, is DVKVTQSSRYLVKRTGEKVFLECVQDMDHENMFWYRQDPGLGLRLIYFSYDVKMKEKGDIPEGYSVSREKKERFSLILESASTNQTSMYLCASSLTAAGEQYFGPGTRLTVT.

The chain combines TRBV11-2 with TRBJ2-6; the match to TRBD1 covers 11 bases. CDR3 size: 16 residues. The trim removed 5 bases at V and 4 bases at J, leaving 4 bases unmatched. Germline loops: CDR1 SGHAT, CDR2 FQNNGV. The CDR3 DNA reads TGTGCCAGCAGCATGGGACAGGGGGTCGGGGCCAACGTCCTGACTTTC. Translated, it gives CASSMGQGVGANVLTF.

The chain has TRBV7-2 and TRBJ1-2, with 8 bases that match TRBD1. Germline-derived CDR1 and CDR2 are SGHTA and FQGNSA. V dropped 2 bases and J dropped 0; count of bases not matched to a gene: 8. The CDR3 is 17 residues long. The CDR3 bases are TGTGCCAGCAGCTTAAAACAGGGGGTTTCCTCTAACTATGGCTACACCTTC. It translates to CASSLKQGVSSNYGYTF.

V and J are TRBV18 and TRBJ2-1; perhaps TRBD2 as D (5 bases). Trimming shortened V by 3 bases and J by 9 bases, and 9 bases separated the two germline ends. Germline CDR1 is KGHSH and CDR2 is LQKENI. This CDR3 is built from 12 residues. CDR3 amino acids: CASSPERGEQFF. The DNA for the CDR3 is TGTGCCAGCTCACCGGAACGGGGTGAGCAGTTCTTC.

A word on this clone: Different DNA sequences within this sample yield the same CDR3. The chain recombines TRBV5-1 with TRBJ1-5; a weak D match, TRBD1 (6 bases). Trimming stripped 0 bases from V and 0 bases from J, with 7 bases between. The CDR3 sequence is 15 residues long. Germline V gives CDR1 SGHRS, CDR2 YFSETQ. The CDR3 DNA sequence: TGCGCCAGCAGCTTGGAAGGGGGTAGCAATCAGCCCCAGCATTTT. This encodes CASSLEGGSNQPQHF.

The chain employs TRBV19 and TRBJ2-2; maybe TRBD2 (6 bases). V dropped 3 bases and J dropped 0 bases, with 8 bases sitting between them. The CDR3 is made up of 15 amino acids. The V gene's germline CDR1 is LNHDA and CDR2 SQIVND (reference sequence). CDR3 nucleotide sequence: TGTGCCAGTAGTATGCGACTAGCGAACACCGGGGAGCTGTTTTTT. Its translation: CASSMRLANTGELFF.